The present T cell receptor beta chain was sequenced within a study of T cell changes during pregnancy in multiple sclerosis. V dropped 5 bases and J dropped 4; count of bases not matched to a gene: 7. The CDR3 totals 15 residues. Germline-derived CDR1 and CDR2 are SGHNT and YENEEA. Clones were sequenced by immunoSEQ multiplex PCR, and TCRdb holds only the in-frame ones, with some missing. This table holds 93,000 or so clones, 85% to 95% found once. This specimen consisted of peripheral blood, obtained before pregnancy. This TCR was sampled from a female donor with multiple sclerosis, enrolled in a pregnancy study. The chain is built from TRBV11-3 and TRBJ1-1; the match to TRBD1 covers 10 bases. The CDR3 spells CASSPGGTGVTEAFF. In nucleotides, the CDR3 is TGTGCCAGCAGCCCCGGGGGGACAGGGGTCACTGAAGCTTTCTTT.